A selection of T cell receptor beta chains follows, all from one sample in a study of identical twins. One entry per CDR3 protein results from TCRdb running MiXCR on the 5' RACE reads. The repertoire has more than 600,000 distinct CDR3 sequences, 15% to 20% of them found once; the top ten carry over 10%. These data were also reused for a study on T cells expressing NK-cell markers.

The sample comprised PBMCs. Every receptor here comes from a young woman in good health. Each CDR3 is given with its conserved first and last residue. D genes are given only for firm matches. The listing skips clone size in some rows; elsewhere it reads once, few, many or a size class.

15 | - | TRBJ2-1 | TRBV5-6 | - | TGTGCCAGCAGCTTGAATACCGGGATTGGGAATGAGCAGTTCTTC | CASSLNTGIGNEQFF
13 | - | TRBJ2-7 | TRBV10-1 | few | TGCGCCAGCAGTGAGTCCCTGCAAGGGGAGCAGTACTTC | CASSESLQGEQYF
15 | - | TRBJ2-7 | TRBV11-3 | - | TGTGCCAGCAGCTTAGTCGGCCCAGGCACCTACGAGCAGTACTTC | CASSLVGPGTYEQYF
16 | - | TRBJ1-2 | TRBV7-9 | - | TGTGCCAGCAGCCCCGGGGCCGGGTTTACTAACTATGGCTACACCTTC | CASSPGAGFTNYGYTF
14 | - | TRBJ1-2 | TRBV20-1 | few | TGCAGTGCTCTAGAGATGGGGAGGGTAGATGGCTACACCTTC | CSALEMGRVDGYTF
15 | - | TRBJ2-7 | TRBV20-1 | few | TGCAGTGCTAGCCCGGGGGGAGGGGGCTCCTACGAGCAGTACTTC | CSASPGGGGSYEQYF
22 | - | TRBJ2-6 | TRBV4-1 | - | TGCGCCAGCAGCCCCTTGGCCCTCCACAAGGGAGTACCGCTGTCTGGGGCCAACGTCCTGACTTTC | CASSPLALHKGVPLSGANVLTF
15 | TRBD1 | TRBJ1-2 | TRBV12-5 | - | TGTGCTAGTGGCCCGTCGGGACAGGGGGCCGGTGGCTACACCTTC | CASGPSGQGAGGYTF
17 | TRBD2 | TRBJ2-1 | TRBV5-6 | - | TGTGCCAGCAGCCCGGGGACTAGCGGGAGGGACTACAATGAGCAGTTCTTC | CASSPGTSGRDYNEQFF
12 | TRBD1 | TRBJ2-7 | TRBV20-1 | few | TGCAGTGCCCGACAGGGGGTGGGCGAGCAGTACTTC | CSARQGVGEQYF
11 | - | TRBJ2-1 | TRBV7-9 | once | TGTGCCGCCGTGACGGCGGGGGAGCAGTTCTTC | CAAVTAGEQFF
15 | - | TRBJ2-5 | TRBV4-2 | - | TGTGCCAGCAGCCAAGATTCCCACGGAGGAGAGACCCAGTACTTC | CASSQDSHGGETQYF
19 | - | TRBJ2-1 | TRBV2 | - | TGTGCCAGAGGACCACGACCCTGGACCGGTGTAAGCTCCTACAATGAGCAGTTCTTC | CARGPRPWTGVSSYNEQFF
13 | - | TRBJ1-2 | TRBV28 | - | TGTGCCAGCAGTTTGGGACGGGCCCGAGGGAACACCTTC | CASSLGRARGNTF
16 | - | TRBJ2-7 | TRBV5-1 | - | TGCGCCAGCAGCTTGGGTCCGCTTCTGAGCTCCTACGAGCAGTACTTC | CASSLGPLLSSYEQYF
15 | - | TRBJ2-7 | TRBV7-7 | few | TGTGCTAGCAGCTTAGCGGTTGGAGGCTCCTACGAGCAGTACTTC | CASSLAVGGSYEQYF
16 | TRBD2 | TRBJ2-7 | TRBV27 | many | TGTGCCAGCAGTCCCCTAGCGGGACGTAGCTCCTACGAGCAGTACTTC | CASSPLAGRSSYEQYF
13 | - | TRBJ2-7 | TRBV27 | - | TGTGCCAGCAGTTTGCCGGGGGACCACGAGCAGTACTTC | CASSLPGDHEQYF
15 | - | TRBJ2-1 | TRBV30 | - | TGTGCCTGGAGTGTATTTTCGGGGGCGACCAATGAGCAGTTCTTC | CAWSVFSGATNEQFF
13 | - | TRBJ1-5 | TRBV9 | few | TGTGCCAGCAGCGTGACCAGCAATCAGCCCCAGCATTTT | CASSVTSNQPQHF
13 | - | TRBJ2-1 | TRBV2 | few | TGTGCCAACATGGAGGACAGAGATAATGAGCAGTTCTTC | CANMEDRDNEQFF
14 | - | TRBJ2-1 | TRBV20-1 | few | TGCAGTGCCCGAAGGCCAGGTCGGAGGAATGAGCAGTTCTTC | CSARRPGRRNEQFF
15 | - | TRBJ2-7 | TRBV20-1 | - | TGCAGTGCTAGAGATGGGAGACTAGGCATCTACGAGCAGTACTTC | CSARDGRLGIYEQYF
15 | TRBD2 | TRBJ2-6 | TRBV6-1 | - | TGTGCCAGCACTAGCGGTGGGTCCGGGGCCAACGTCCTGACTTTC | CASTSGGSGANVLTF
15 | - | TRBJ2-5 | TRBV7-9 | - | TGTGCCAGCAGCTTATCGGTTGCACCCCAAGAGACCCAGTACTTC | CASSLSVAPQETQYF
16 | - | TRBJ1-1 | TRBV7-2 | - | TGTGCCAGCGGGCGCGGGCAGCTCAATTTGAACACTGAAGCTTTCTTT | CASGRGQLNLNTEAFF
12 | - | TRBJ1-1 | TRBV7-9 | few | TGTGCCAGCAGCTTGGGGGGGGACGAAGCTTTCTTT | CASSLGGDEAFF
12 | - | TRBJ2-3 | TRBV20-1 | - | TGCAGTGCCCCTCGGCGGGGAGATACGCAGTATTTT | CSAPRRGDTQYF
12 | - | TRBJ1-3 | TRBV20-1 | few | TGCAGTGCTAGATCCAGCACGAACACCATATATTTT | CSARSSTNTIYF
14 | - | TRBJ2-7 | TRBV12-3/TRBV12-4 | - | TGTGCCAGCAGTCCGAGTAGTGGTTTCTACGAGCAGTACTTC | CASSPSSGFYEQYF
14 | - | TRBJ2-2 | TRBV11-2 | - | TGTGCCAGCAGCACTCCACAGACCACCGGGGAGCTGTTTTTT | CASSTPQTTGELFF
15 | TRBD1 | TRBJ2-1 | TRBV7-6 | few | TGTGCCAGCAGCATCCGCGGGACAGGGTACAATGAGCAGTTCTTC | CASSIRGTGYNEQFF
15 | - | TRBJ1-2 | TRBV12-5 | - | TGTGCTAGTGGTTCGAGTAACAGGGTTGGCTATGGCTACACCTTC | CASGSSNRVGYGYTF
15 | TRBD1 | TRBJ1-2 | TRBV27 | - | TGTGCCAGCAGTTTCCAGGGACAGTCTAACTATGGCTACACCTTC | CASSFQGQSNYGYTF
18 | - | TRBJ1-1 | TRBV11-1 | many | TGTGCCAGCAGCTTAAAATTAGTGGGGGGGTCTATGAACACTGAAGCTTTCTTT | CASSLKLVGGSMNTEAFF
14 | - | TRBJ1-1 | TRBV12-5 | - | TGTGCTAGTGGCCAACCACCTTGGACAGCTGGAGCTTTCTTT | CASGQPPWTAGAFF
16 | - | TRBJ2-1 | TRBV7-9 | - | TGTGCCAGCAGCTTAGTGGGCCTTAGCTCCTACAATGAGCAGTTCTTC | CASSLVGLSSYNEQFF
14 | - | TRBJ2-7 | TRBV5-1 | - | TGCGCCAGCAGCTTGGCCCAGGGATATGACGAGCAGTACTTC | CASSLAQGYDEQYF
14 | - | TRBJ2-7 | TRBV7-9 | few | TGTGCCAGCACCGAAGACGGGAGCTCCTACGAGCAGTACTTC | CASTEDGSSYEQYF
16 | TRBD1 | TRBJ2-7 | TRBV20-1 | - | TGCAGTGCTAGAGGCCCGGGCCGGGGACAGACCTACGAGCAGTACTTC | CSARGPGRGQTYEQYF
15 | - | TRBJ2-1 | TRBV7-6 | few | TGTGCCAGCAGCTTAGAAGTACCCCCCCAGACAGGGCAGTTCTTC | CASSLEVPPQTGQFF